This entry concerns a single T cell receptor (beta chain). There are many counts of this clonotype. The antigen this receptor binds is unknown. One base away there is no much larger clone; base qualities are not given. The source of the sample is a study of T-cell reconstitution after alpha-beta-depleted transplantation in children (dated by TCRdb to between 2015 and 2016). Regarding the complete study: The study quantitatively tracked T-cell immune reconstitution after TCRalphabeta/CD19-depleted allogeneic hematopoietic cell transplantation in children using TCR repertoire profiling.

What the work shows at the level of the full study, not this receptor alone: In some patients, high TCRbeta diversity at day 60 was attributed to recipient T cells and intrathymic progenitors that had survived conditioning. Hyperexpanded clone frequencies declined over subsequent months; after one year, T-cell counts and TCRbeta diversity were mostly attributed to newly produced T cells. The apparently early recovery of alphabetaT-cell counts about two months after transplant reportedly depended on only several hundred rapidly expanded clones that came from non-depleted graft cells.

Library construction relied on PCR. The run used an Illumina HiSeq 2500. To normalize quantification of the TCRbeta repertoire, the TCR libraries were built with molecular barcoding that relied on unique molecular identifiers. TCRdb passed the public sequencing reads through fastp at Q25 and MiXCR, retaining productive beta sequences. Every entry covers one CDR3 protein and lists the most common genes and DNA from its rows. In this sample the table shows about 1,000,000 distinct CDR3 sequences, about 29% of which occur a single time. Jointly, the top ten make up approximately 30% of the sample. The CDR3 holds 16 amino acids from the cysteine to the phenylalanine. Only the CDR3 portion is preserved as DNA: 48 bases, with reading frame beginning at the first base. V has 0 bases trimmed and J has 3 bases trimmed; junction bases matching no gene number 6. CDR1 and CDR2 were assigned from the germline V gene as MGHRA and YSYEKL.

In the paper's terms, the treatment or condition label means: allogeneic hematopoietic cell transplantation with graft depleted of TCRalphabeta T cells and CD19 B cells. The transplant recipients were children given TCRalphabeta/CD19-depleted allogeneic hematopoietic cell grafts. The chain employs TRBV4-1 and TRBJ1-2; TRBD1 matches 8 bases in the middle. Sequencing was performed on PBMCs, mostly from graft donor cells, taken 360 days after TCRalphabeta/CD19-depleted stem cell transplant. This sequence originates from a boy under three years old who had a stem cell transplant for SCID, so the T cells may come from the graft donor. The sequenced DNA is TGCGCCAGCAGCCAAGATGAGGGACAGGACTACTATGGCTACACCTTC. Its translation is CASSQDEGQDYYGYTF.